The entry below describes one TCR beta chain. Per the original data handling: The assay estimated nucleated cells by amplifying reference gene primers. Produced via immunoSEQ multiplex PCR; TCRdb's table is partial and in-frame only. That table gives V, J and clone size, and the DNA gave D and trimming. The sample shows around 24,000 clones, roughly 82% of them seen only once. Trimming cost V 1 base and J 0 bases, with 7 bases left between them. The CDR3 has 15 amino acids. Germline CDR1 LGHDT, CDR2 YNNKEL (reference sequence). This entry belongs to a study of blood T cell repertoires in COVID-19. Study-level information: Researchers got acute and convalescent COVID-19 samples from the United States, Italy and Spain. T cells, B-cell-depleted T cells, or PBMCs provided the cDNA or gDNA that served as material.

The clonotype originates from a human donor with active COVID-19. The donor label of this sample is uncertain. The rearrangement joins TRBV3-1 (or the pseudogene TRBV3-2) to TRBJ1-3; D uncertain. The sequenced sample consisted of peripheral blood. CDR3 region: CASSQVQISGNTIYF. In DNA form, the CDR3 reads TGTGCCAGCAGCCAAGTGCAGATCTCTGGAAACACCATATATTTT.